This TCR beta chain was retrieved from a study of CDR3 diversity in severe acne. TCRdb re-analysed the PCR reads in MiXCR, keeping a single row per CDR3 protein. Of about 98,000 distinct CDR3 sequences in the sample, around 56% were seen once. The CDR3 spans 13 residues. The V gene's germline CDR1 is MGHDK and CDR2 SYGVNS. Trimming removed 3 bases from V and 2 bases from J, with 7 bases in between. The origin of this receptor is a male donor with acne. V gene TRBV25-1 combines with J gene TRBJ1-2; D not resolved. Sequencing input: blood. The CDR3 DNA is TGTGCCAGCAGTGATCTCGGGAACTATGGCTACACCTTC. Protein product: CASSDLGNYGYTF.